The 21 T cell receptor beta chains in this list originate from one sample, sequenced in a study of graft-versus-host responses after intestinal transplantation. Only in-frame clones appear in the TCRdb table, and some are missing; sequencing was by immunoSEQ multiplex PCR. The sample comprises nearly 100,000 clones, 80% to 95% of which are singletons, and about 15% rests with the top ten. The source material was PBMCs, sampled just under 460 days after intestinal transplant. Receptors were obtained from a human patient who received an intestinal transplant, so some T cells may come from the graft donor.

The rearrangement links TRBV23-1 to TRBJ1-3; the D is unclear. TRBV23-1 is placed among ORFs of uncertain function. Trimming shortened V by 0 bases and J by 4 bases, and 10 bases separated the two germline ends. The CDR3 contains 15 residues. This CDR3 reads CASSQSDVAGNTIYF. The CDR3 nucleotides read TGCGCCAGCAGTCAATCTGACGTGGCCGGAAACACCATATATTTT.

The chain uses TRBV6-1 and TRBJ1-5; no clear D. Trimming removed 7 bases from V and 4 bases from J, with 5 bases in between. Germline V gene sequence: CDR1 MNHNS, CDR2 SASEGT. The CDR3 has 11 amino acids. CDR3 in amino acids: CASMINQPQHF. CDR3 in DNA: TGTGCCAGCATGATAAATCAGCCCCAGCATTTT.

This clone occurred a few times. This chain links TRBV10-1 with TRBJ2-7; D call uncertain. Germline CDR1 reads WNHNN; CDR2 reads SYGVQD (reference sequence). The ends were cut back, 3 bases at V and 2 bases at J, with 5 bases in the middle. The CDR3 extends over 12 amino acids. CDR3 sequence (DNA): TGCGCCAGCAGTGACACCCCCTACGAGCAGTACTTC. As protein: CASSDTPYEQYF.

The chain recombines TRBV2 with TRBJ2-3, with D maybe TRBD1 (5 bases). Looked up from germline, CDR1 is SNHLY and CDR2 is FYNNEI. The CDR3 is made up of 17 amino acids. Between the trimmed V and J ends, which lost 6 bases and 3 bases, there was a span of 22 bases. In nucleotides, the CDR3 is TGTGCCAGCAGCGTACTACAGTCGGACACTTCTACAGATACGCAGTATTTT. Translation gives CASSVLQSDTSTDTQYF. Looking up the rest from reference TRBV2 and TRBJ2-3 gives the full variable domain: EPEVTQTPSHQVTQMGQEVILRCVPISNHLYFYWYRQILGQKVEFLVSFYNNEISEKSEIFDDQFSVERPDGSNFTLKIRSTKLEDSAMYFCASSVLQSDTSTDTQYFGPGTRLTVL.

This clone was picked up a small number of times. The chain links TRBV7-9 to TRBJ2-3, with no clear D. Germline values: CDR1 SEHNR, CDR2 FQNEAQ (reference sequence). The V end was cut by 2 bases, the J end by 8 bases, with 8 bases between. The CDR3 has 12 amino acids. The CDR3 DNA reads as TGTGCCAGCAGCTTAATAGCCGGTACGCAGTATTTT. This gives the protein CASSLIAGTQYF.

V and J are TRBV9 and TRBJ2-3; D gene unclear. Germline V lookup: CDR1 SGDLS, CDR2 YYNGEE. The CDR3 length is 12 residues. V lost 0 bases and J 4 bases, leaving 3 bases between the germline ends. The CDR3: CASSVVPDTQYF. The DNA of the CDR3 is TGTGCCAGCAGCGTAGTTCCAGATACGCAGTATTTT.

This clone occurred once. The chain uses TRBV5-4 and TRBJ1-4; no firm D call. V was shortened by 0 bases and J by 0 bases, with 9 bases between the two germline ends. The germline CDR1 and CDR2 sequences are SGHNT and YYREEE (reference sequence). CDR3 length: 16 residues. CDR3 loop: CASSLVGGATNEKLFF. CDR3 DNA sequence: TGTGCCAGCAGCTTGGTGGGAGGCGCAACTAATGAAAAACTGTTTTTT. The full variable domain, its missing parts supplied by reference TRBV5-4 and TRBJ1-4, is ETGVTQSPTHLIKTRGQQVTLRCSSQSGHNTVSWYQQALGQGPQFIFQYYREEENGRGNFPPRFSGLQFPNYSSELNVNALELDDSALYLCASSLVGGATNEKLFFGSGTQLSVL.

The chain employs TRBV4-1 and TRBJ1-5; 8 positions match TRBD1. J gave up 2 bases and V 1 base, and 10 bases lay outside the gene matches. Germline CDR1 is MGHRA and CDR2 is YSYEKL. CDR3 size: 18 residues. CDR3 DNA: TGCGCCAGCAGCCAAGGGGGAGCAGGGGGCTTTGGCAATCAGCCCCAGCATTTT. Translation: CASSQGGAGGFGNQPQHF.

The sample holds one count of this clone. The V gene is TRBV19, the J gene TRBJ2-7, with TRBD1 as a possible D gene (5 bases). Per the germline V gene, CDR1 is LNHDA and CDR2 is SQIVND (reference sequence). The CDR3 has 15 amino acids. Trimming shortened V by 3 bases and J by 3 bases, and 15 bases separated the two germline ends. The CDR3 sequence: CASSIGQGRVYEQYF. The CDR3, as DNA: TGTGCCAGTAGTATTGGGCAGGGAAGGGTCTACGAGCAGTACTTC.

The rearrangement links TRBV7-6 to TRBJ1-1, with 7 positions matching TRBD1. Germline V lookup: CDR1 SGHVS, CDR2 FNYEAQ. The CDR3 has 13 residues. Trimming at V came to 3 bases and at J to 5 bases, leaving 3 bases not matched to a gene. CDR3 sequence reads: CASSLKGATEAFF. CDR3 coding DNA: TGTGCCAGCAGCTTGAAGGGGGCGACTGAAGCTTTCTTT.

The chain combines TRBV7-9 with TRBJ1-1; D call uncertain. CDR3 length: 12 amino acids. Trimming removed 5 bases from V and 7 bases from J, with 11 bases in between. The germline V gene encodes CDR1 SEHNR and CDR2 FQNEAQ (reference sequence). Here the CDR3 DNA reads TGTGCCAGCAGCACCGGAGACCGTGAAGCTTTCTTT. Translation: CASSTGDREAFF.

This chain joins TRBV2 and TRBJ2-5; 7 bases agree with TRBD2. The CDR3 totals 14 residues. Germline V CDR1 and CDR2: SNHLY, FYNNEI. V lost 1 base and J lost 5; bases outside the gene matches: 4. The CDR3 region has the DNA TGTGCCAGCAGTGAAGGGGGGGGTTGGGAGACCCAGTACTTC. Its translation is CASSEGGGWETQYF.

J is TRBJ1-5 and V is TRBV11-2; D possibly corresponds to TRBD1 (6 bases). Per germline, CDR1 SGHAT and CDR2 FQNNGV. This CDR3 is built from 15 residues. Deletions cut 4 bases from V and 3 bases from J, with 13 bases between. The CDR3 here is CASSWFGGPNQPQHF. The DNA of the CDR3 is TGTGCCAGCAGCTGGTTTGGGGGGCCCAATCAGCCCCAGCATTTT.

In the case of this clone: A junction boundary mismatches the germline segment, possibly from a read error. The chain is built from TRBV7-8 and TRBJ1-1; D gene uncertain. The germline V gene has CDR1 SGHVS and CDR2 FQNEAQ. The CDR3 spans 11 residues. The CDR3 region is CASGMNAEAFF. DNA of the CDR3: TGTGCCAGCGGGATGAACGCTGAAGCTTTCTTT. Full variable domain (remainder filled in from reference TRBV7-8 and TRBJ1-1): GAGVSQSPRYKVAKRGQDVALRCDPISGHVSLFWYQQALGQGPEFLTYFQNEAQLDKSGLPSDRFFAERPEGSVSTLKIQRTQQEDSAVYLCASGMNAEAFFGQGTRLTVV.

The DNA of the CDR3 is TGTGCCAGCAGCCTGATCGCGGGACCAAATGAAAAACTGTTTTTT. Translation: CASSLIAGPNEKLFF. The rearrangement joins TRBV7-9 to TRBJ1-4; D possibly corresponds to TRBD1 (5 bases). CDR1 is SEHNR and CDR2 is FQNEAQ in the germline V gene (reference sequence). Trimming left V 5 bases short and J 5 bases short, with 15 bases between. This CDR3 has 15 residues.

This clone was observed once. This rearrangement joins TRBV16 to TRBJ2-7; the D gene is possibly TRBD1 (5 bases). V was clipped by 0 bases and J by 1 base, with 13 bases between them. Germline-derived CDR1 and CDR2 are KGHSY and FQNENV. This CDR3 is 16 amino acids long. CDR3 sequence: CASSQSNRPSSYEQYF. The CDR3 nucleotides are TGTGCCAGCAGCCAATCGAACAGGCCTTCATCCTACGAGCAGTACTTC. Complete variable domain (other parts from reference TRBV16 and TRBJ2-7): GEEVAQTPKHLVRGEGQKAKLYCAPIKGHSYVFWYQQVLKNEFKFLISFQNENVFDETGMPKERFSAKCLPNSPCSLEIQATKLEDSAVYFCASSQSNRPSSYEQYFGPGTRLTVT.

CDR3 DNA sequence: TGTGCCAGCAGTGCCACCGGCGGCATAACCTACGAGCAGTACTTC. It codes for CASSATGGITYEQYF. The chain uses TRBV9 and TRBJ2-7; no clear D gene. CDR3 length: 15 residues. V was cut by 5 bases and J by 2 bases, with 17 bases left in between. Germline assignment: CDR1 SGDLS and CDR2 YYNGEE.

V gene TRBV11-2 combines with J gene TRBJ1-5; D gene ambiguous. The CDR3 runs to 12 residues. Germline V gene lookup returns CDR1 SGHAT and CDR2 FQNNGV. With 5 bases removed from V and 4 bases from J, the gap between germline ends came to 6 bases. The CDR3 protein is CASSRENQPQHF. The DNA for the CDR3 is TGTGCCAGCAGCCGCGAAAATCAGCCCCAGCATTTT.

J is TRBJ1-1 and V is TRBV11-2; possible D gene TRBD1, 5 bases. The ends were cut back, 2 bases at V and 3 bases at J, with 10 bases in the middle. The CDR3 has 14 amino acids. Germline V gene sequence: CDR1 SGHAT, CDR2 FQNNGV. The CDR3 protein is CASSLRGLDTEAFF. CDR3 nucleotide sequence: TGTGCCAGCAGCTTACGGGGGTTGGACACTGAAGCTTTCTTT.

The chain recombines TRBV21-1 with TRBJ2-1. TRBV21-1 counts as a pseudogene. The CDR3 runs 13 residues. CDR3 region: CASSKEDLNEQFF. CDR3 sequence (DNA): TGTGCCAGCAGCAAAGAGGACCTCAATGAGCAGTTCTTC.

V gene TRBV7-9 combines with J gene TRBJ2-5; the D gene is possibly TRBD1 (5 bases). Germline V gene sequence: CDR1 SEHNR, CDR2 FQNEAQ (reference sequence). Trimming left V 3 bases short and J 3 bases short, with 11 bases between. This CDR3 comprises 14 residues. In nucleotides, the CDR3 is TGTGCCAGCAGCTTTGGGGCAGATAAAGAGACCCAGTACTTC. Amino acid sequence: CASSFGADKETQYF.